This T cell receptor beta chain was identified in a study of T cells in Graves' hyperthyroidism and ophthalmopathy. Study findings and constraints: Blood shared most expanded thyroid clonotypes above 0.001. Prediction of ophthalmopathy progression came a median about 6 months pre-onset.

Diagnosis of hyperthyroidism was new in patients aged 18 to 65, and its duration was under 2 months. The PBMCs studied were ones that came from 10 ml fresh peripheral blood. Trimming shortened V by 7 bases and J by 4 bases, and 19 bases separated the two germline ends. Germline loops: CDR1 SGHAT, CDR2 FQDESV (reference sequence). The CDR3 loop spans 15 amino acids. This clonotype was seen just once. The antigen remains unidentified. The TCR beta CDR3 regions underwent amplification using RNA transcripts as the source. HTBI primers were employed in a first-round RT-PCR of the TCR CDR3. TCRdb independently ran MiXCR on the multiplex PCR reads; one entry per CDR3 protein. The sample records a few hundred thousand distinct CDR3 sequences, around 20% being singletons.

The TCR sequence derives from a young man with Graves' hyperthyroidism. The rearrangement links TRBV11-1 to TRBJ1-2; D perhaps matches TRBD1 (6 bases). Material for sequencing was blood. CDR3: CASTPEAGEFYGYTF. The CDR3 nucleotides read TGTGCCAGCACCCCGGAGGCAGGGGAGTTCTATGGCTACACCTTC.